The 24 T cell receptor beta chains presented below share a single source sample, sequenced in a study of response to subunit inactivated influenza vaccine. TCRdb recomputed calls from the RT-PCR reads with MiXCR, one row per CDR3 protein. Here the sample spans about half a million distinct CDR3 sequences, about 25% being singletons. Sequencing was performed on CD4+ T cells sorted from PBMCs, taken 4 to 6 days after vaccination. The receptors originated from a man between 50 and 59 years old who received an inactivated influenza vaccine.

The table lists this clonotype with a few counts. The CDR3 sequence: CASSFRVRSPLHF. The CDR3 DNA is TGTGCCAGCAGCTTCAGAGTGAGGTCACCCCTCCACTTT. This chain uses TRBV5-5 with TRBJ1-6; no reliable D call. The V end was cut by 2 bases, the J end by 10 bases, with 10 bases between. This CDR3 has 13 residues. Germline CDR1 and CDR2: SGHKS and YYEKEE (reference sequence).

The chain joins TRBV7-6 to TRBJ2-7; no clear D. Germline V gives CDR1 SGHVS, CDR2 FNYEAQ. There are 17 residues in the CDR3. V lost 4 bases and J lost 0, with 19 bases in between. The CDR3 nucleotides are TGTGCCAGCAGCTCCGCCGTCTCAGAGTGGGACTCCTACGAGCAGTACTTC. This gives the protein CASSSAVSEWDSYEQYF. The full variable domain, with the rest looked up from reference TRBV7-6 and TRBJ2-7, is GAGVSQSPRYKVTKRGQDVALRCDPISGHVSLYWYRQALGQGPEFLTYFNYEAQQDKSGLPNDRFSAERPEGSISTLTIQRTEQRDSAMYRCASSSAVSEWDSYEQYFGPGTRLTVT.

This clonotype turned up a few times. This rearrangement joins TRBV5-1 to TRBJ1-6; D remains unclear. The CDR3 is 16 residues long. V was trimmed by 2 bases and J by 4 bases, leaving 13 bases between them. From germline, CDR1 is SGHRS and CDR2 YFSETQ. The CDR3 region has the DNA TGCGCCAGCAGCTTAAGACTGGGGATGTATAATTCACCCCTCCACTTT. Its translation: CASSLRLGMYNSPLHF.

The chain is built from TRBV20-1 and TRBJ2-5; 9 nucleotides line up with TRBD2. Germline CDR1 reads DFQATT; CDR2 reads SNEGSKA (reference sequence). J lost 4 bases, V lost 6 bases, and 12 bases had no gene match. The CDR3 spans 15 residues. The CDR3 region is CSAPLRGGATETQYF. The CDR3 region has the DNA TGCAGTGCCCCGCTGCGCGGGGGGGCCACAGAGACCCAGTACTTC.

The chain has TRBV5-1 and TRBJ1-6, with a possible D match to TRBD1 (6 bases). Germline lookup yields CDR1 SGHRS and CDR2 YFSETQ. V lost 5 bases, J lost 4 bases, and 16 bases lay in between. CDR3 length equals 16 residues. CDR3 bases: TGCGCCAGCAGGCTAGAGACAGGAAGGTATAATTCACCCCTCCACTTT. As protein: CASRLETGRYNSPLHF.

The rearrangement uses TRBV11-3 and TRBJ2-2; D is unresolved. V lost 1 base, J lost 6 bases, and 6 bases lay in between. Germline CDR1 and CDR2: SGHNT and YENEEA. The CDR3 has 13 amino acids. Here the CDR3 reads CASSLVSAGELFF. In DNA, the CDR3 is TGTGCCAGCAGCTTAGTCTCAGCCGGGGAGCTGTTTTTT.

The chain is built from TRBV29-1 and TRBJ2-5, with a possible D match to TRBD1 (6 bases). Germline CDR1 is SQVTM and CDR2 is ANQGSEA. Between the trimmed V and J ends, which lost 4 bases and 5 bases, there was a span of 14 bases. The CDR3 sequence is 13 residues long. Here the CDR3 reads CSVASGARETQYF. In DNA, the CDR3 is TGCAGCGTTGCGTCAGGGGCCAGGGAGACCCAGTACTTC. The whole variable domain, remainder taken from reference TRBV29-1 and TRBJ2-5, is SAVISQKPSRDICQRGTSLTIQCQVDSQVTMMFWYRQQPGQSLTLIATANQGSEATYESGFVIDKFPISRPNLTFSTLTVSNMSPEDSSIYLCSVASGARETQYFGPGTRLLVL.

This clonotype appeared a few times. The rearrangement uses TRBV6-1 and TRBJ1-2; a possible D gene is TRBD1 (5 bases). The V gene lost 6 bases and the J gene lost 0 bases, with 17 bases spanning the gap. This CDR3 region has 16 residues. Germline V gene lookup returns CDR1 MNHNS and CDR2 SASEGT. The CDR3 reads CASRSGTGLSNYGYTF. The CDR3 nucleotides are TGTGCCAGCAGGTCCGGGACGGGGCTCTCTAACTATGGCTACACCTTC.

This clonotype has more than one count but fewer than ten. The V gene is TRBV28, the J gene TRBJ2-6; TRBD2 might be the D (6 bases). The V end lost 4 bases, the J end lost 1 base, and 8 bases lay between the germline ends. Germline loops: CDR1 MDHEN, CDR2 SYDVKM. The CDR3 is 15 residues long. CDR3: CASSWRGSGANVLTF. The CDR3 DNA sequence: TGTGCCAGCAGTTGGAGGGGTTCTGGGGCCAACGTCCTGACTTTC.

Only a few counts were recorded for this clonotype. The rearrangement joins TRBV7-9 to TRBJ1-1; 9 positions agree with TRBD1. The V and J ends lost 3 bases and 4 bases, in that order; junction bases with no gene match: 12. Germline V CDR1 and CDR2: SEHNR, FQNEAQ (reference sequence). The CDR3 runs to 17 residues. The CDR3 loop is CASSFWKPGQGGTEAFF. The CDR3 DNA reads TGTGCCAGCAGCTTTTGGAAGCCGGGACAGGGTGGCACTGAAGCTTTCTTT.

This clonotype was recorded a few times. V gene TRBV15 combines with J gene TRBJ2-7; D gene unclear. CDR3 length: 12 residues. V gave up 0 bases and J gave up 3 bases, with 3 bases separating them. Germline V CDR1 and CDR2: LNHNV, YYDKDF (reference sequence). In nucleotides, the CDR3 is TGTGCCACCAGCAGAGACCTCTACGAGCAGTACTTC. The encoded protein is CATSRDLYEQYF.

In this sample, this clonotype turned up a few times. The chain combines TRBV7-2 with TRBJ2-2, with D possibly matching TRBD1 (5 bases). Trimming removed 0 bases from V and 4 bases from J, with 12 bases in between. This CDR3 has 16 residues. CDR1 and CDR2 (germline): SGHTA, FQGNSA. Here the CDR3 DNA reads TGTGCCAGCAGCTTAGCAGGGGCTATGTTCACCGGGGAGCTGTTTTTT. As protein: CASSLAGAMFTGELFF.

The V gene is TRBV11-3, the J gene TRBJ2-5, with TRBD2 identical over 7 bases. The CDR3 runs 14 residues. V shed 5 bases, J shed 4 bases, and the junction held 7 bases outside the gene matches. Per the germline V gene, CDR1 is SGHNT and CDR2 is YENEEA. CDR3 DNA: TGTGCCAGCAGCCCATCGGCGGGAGCAGAGACCCAGTACTTC. It codes for CASSPSAGAETQYF.

The chain employs TRBV20-1 and TRBJ2-1; tentatively, D is TRBD1 (6 bases). Germline V gene sequence: CDR1 DFQATT, CDR2 SNEGSKA (reference sequence). The CDR3 loop spans 15 amino acids. V shed 0 bases and J shed 8 bases, with 17 bases lying between them. Written as DNA, the CDR3 is TGCAGTGCTAGAGACGACAGGTACACCGACGATGAGCAGTTCTTC. Amino acids: CSARDDRYTDDEQFF.

This clonotype was seen more than once but under ten times. V and J are TRBV20-1 and TRBJ1-2, with TRBD1 matching 7 bases. Per the germline V gene, CDR1 is DFQATT and CDR2 is SNEGSKA (reference sequence). The junction had 7 bases not matched to a gene; V was cut back by 5 bases and J by 4 bases. This CDR3 spans 13 amino acids. CDR3 region: CSAAQGILYGYTF. CDR3 in DNA: TGCAGTGCTGCACAGGGGATCCTCTATGGCTACACCTTC.

A few counts support this clonotype. The V and J genes are TRBV15 and TRBJ1-5, with 8 nucleotides matching TRBD1. V lost 3 bases to trimming and J lost 5 bases; unmatched junction nucleotides: 6. CDR1 and CDR2 (germline): LNHNV, YYDKDF (reference sequence). CDR3 length: 15 amino acids. The DNA for the CDR3 is TGTGCCACCAGCAGGGCCGGACAGGGTCATCAGCCCCAGCATTTT. Translated, it gives CATSRAGQGHQPQHF.

This clonotype was detected only a few times. The CDR3 sequence is CAISEPGVNEQFF. CDR3 coding DNA: TGTGCCATCAGTGAGCCAGGGGTCAATGAGCAGTTCTTC. The chain employs TRBV10-3 and TRBJ2-1; D is possibly TRBD1 (6 bases). V lost 2 bases to trimming and J lost 6 bases, with 8 bases between them. This CDR3 spans 13 amino acids. Germline V lookup: CDR1 ENHRY, CDR2 SYGVKD.

This clonotype was counted a single time. V and J are TRBV5-1 and TRBJ2-3; tentatively, D is TRBD2 (5 bases). CDR1 and CDR2 (germline): SGHRS, YFSETQ. The CDR3 is 15 amino acids. Trimming removed 4 bases from V and 2 bases from J, with 14 bases in between. CDR3 region: CASSPRDWDTDTQYF. CDR3 nucleotide sequence: TGCGCCAGCAGCCCCCGGGATTGGGACACAGATACGCAGTATTTT.

This clonotype has a handful of counts. The rearrangement links TRBV7-9 to TRBJ1-2; 7 bases are a match to TRBD1. The germline V gene encodes CDR1 SEHNR and CDR2 FQNEAQ (reference sequence). The CDR3 has 14 residues. V trimming: 5 bases; J trimming: 9 bases; junction bases outside the gene matches: 12. CDR3 residues: CASSALQGRSSYTF. The DNA for the CDR3 is TGTGCCAGCAGCGCCTTACAGGGGAGATCAAGCTACACCTTC.

This clonotype was counted once. The rearrangement uses TRBV7-9 and TRBJ2-7; D may correspond to TRBD1 or TRBD2 (6 bases each). Germline loops: CDR1 SEHNR, CDR2 FQNEAQ (reference sequence). This CDR3 has 15 residues. The V end lost 5 bases, the J end lost 4 bases, and 18 bases lay between the germline ends. The CDR3 DNA sequence: TGTGCCAGCAGCCCACAGGGCAGGAGGGGATACGAGCAGTACTTC. Translating gives CASSPQGRRGYEQYF.

In this sample, this clonotype turned up a few times. The V call is TRBV29-1, the J call TRBJ2-7; the match to TRBD2 covers 7 bases. Germline V gives CDR1 SQVTM, CDR2 ANQGSEA. The CDR3 has 15 residues. V dropped 0 bases and J dropped 0; count of bases not matched to a gene: 5. The CDR3 DNA reads TGCAGCGTTGAAGATCGGGGGGTTAGCTCCTACGAGCAGTACTTC. Translating gives CSVEDRGVSSYEQYF.

In this sample, this clonotype turned up many times. This rearrangement joins TRBV28 to TRBJ2-1, with TRBD2 identical over 7 bases. The V and J ends lost 5 bases and 8 bases, in that order; junction bases with no gene match: 12. CDR3 length: 15 amino acids. CDR1 is MDHEN and CDR2 is SYDVKM in the germline V gene. DNA for the CDR3: TGTGCCAGCAGTCAACCCGGGGGGAGGGGCGATGAGCAGTTCTTC. This gives the protein CASSQPGGRGDEQFF.

The chain employs TRBV15 and TRBJ2-5; TRBD2 is a possible D gene (6 bases). The V gene's germline CDR1 is LNHNV and CDR2 YYDKDF (reference sequence). The CDR3 is 14 residues long. The V end lost 3 bases, the J end lost 5 bases, and 13 bases lay between the germline ends. The CDR3: CATSSSLEGETQYF. The DNA for the CDR3 is TGTGCCACCAGCAGCAGTCTGGAGGGGGAGACCCAGTACTTC.

V is TRBV20-1 and J is TRBJ1-2; D may be TRBD1 (5 bases). Germline CDR1 reads DFQATT; CDR2 reads SNEGSKA (reference sequence). Trimming pared 5 bases from V and 4 bases from J, leaving 23 bases between. This CDR3 is built from 16 residues. In DNA form, the CDR3 reads TGCAGTGCTCGTACCCCTCTTGGGGCCCGCGGCTATGGCTACACCTTC. It is translated as CSARTPLGARGYGYTF.